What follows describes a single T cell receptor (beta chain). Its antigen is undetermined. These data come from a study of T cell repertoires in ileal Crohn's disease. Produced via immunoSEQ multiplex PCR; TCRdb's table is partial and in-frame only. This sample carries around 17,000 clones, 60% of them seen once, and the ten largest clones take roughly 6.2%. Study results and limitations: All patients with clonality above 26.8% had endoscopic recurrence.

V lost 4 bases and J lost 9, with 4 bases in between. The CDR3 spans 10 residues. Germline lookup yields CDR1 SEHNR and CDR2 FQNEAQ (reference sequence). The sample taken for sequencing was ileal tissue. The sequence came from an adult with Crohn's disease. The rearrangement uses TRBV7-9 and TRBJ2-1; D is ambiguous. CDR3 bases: TGTGCCAGCAGCTCCCGTGAGCAGTTCTTC. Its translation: CASSSREQFF.